This TCR beta chain originates from a study of blood T cell repertoires in COVID-19. About the study: The analysed material was cDNA or gDNA that came from T cells, B-cell-depleted T cells, or PBMCs.

Seattle patients were enrolled during active infection and followed longitudinally. Original methodology: The assay estimated nucleated cells by amplifying reference gene primers. The table came from immunoSEQ multiplex PCR; TCRdb's copy has only in-frame clones and leaves some out. V and J calls and clone size are those listed in that table; D and trimming were worked out from the DNA. In the table there are some 220,000 clones, roughly 85% of which are singletons. This CDR3 region has 13 residues. The V end was cut by 6 bases, the J end by 1 base, with 9 bases between. Germline V gene data show CDR1 as SGHTA and CDR2 as FQGTGA.

This TCR derives from a man aged 50 to 59 with COVID-19, enrolled during active disease. The genes are TRBV7-3 and TRBJ1-1; weak D call: TRBD1 (5 bases). Sequencing was performed on peripheral blood. The CDR3 is CASSRQGNTEAFF. In DNA, the CDR3 is TGTGCCAGCAGTCGGCAGGGGAACACTGAAGCTTTCTTT.